Listed below are T cell receptor beta chains from one sample, sequenced in a study of CD8+ T cells in alopecia areata. Clones were sequenced by immunoSEQ multiplex PCR, and TCRdb holds only the in-frame ones, with some missing. The table lists 100,000 to 150,000 clones, 47% of them singletons. The sample was NKG2D-low CD8+ T cells sorted from blood. The receptors originated from a human donor with alopecia areata. The CDR3 runs from the conserved cysteine through the conserved F or W.

>TRBJ2-4|TRBV5-5
CASSLSGGADIQYF
>TRBJ2-1|TRBV29-1
CSVEGTGGYNEQFF
>TRBJ1-4|TRBV5-4
CASSLDYDEKLFF
>TRBJ2-7|TRBV7-9
CASSLEGTGTYEQYF
>TRBJ1-4|TRBV30
CAWTLRGPFNEKLFF
>TRBJ2-7|TRBV27
CASSFDREGYEQYF
>TRBJ1-1|TRBV30
CAWSVRNTEAFF
>TRBJ2-7|TRBV2
CASSGQSYEQYF
>TRBJ1-2|TRBV5-4
CASSLVGPGYTF
>TRBJ2-7|TRBV27
CASGAGREQYF
>TRBJ2-3|TRBV7-9
CASTVVGPDTQYF
>TRBJ2-7|TRBV30
CACHEDSYEQYF
>TRBJ2-7|TRBV29-1
CSVEGTAYEQYF
>TRBJ2-1|TRBV7-8
CASSLAGGERNEQFF
>TRBJ2-7|TRBV5-1
CASMLAPESYEQYF
>TRBJ1-5|TRBV29-1
CSVPGDPYSNQPQHF